The 23 T cell receptor beta chains presented below share a single source sample, sequenced in a study of blood T cell repertoires in COVID-19 (dated by TCRdb to about 2020). Libraries were prepared through the immunoSEQ multiplex PCR assay. Held by TCRdb, this immuneACCESS table contains in-frame sequences only and omits some clones. Under half of the omission traces to an unresolved V gene where checked; the cause of the rest is unknown. The sample records over 85,000 clones, 75% to 90% of which are singletons. About 7.2% of the sample is in the top ten clones. Sequencing was done on a sample of peripheral blood. The receptor set was obtained from a man aged 55 to 70 with acute or convalescent COVID-19.

CDR3 sequence reads: CASSLGGQINEQFF. The CDR3 DNA reads as TGTGCCAGCAGTTTAGGGGGACAGATCAATGAGCAGTTCTTC. The chain employs TRBV6-5 and TRBJ2-1, with 7 bases lining up with TRBD1. The V gene end was trimmed by 4 bases and the J gene end by 6 bases; junction bases not matched to a gene: 6. The length of the CDR3 is 14 residues. CDR1 is MNHEY and CDR2 is SVGAGI in the germline V gene.

This sequence joins TRBV30 and TRBJ1-6, with 7 bases identical to TRBD1. This CDR3 is 13 amino acids long. Trimming at V came to 2 bases and at J to 9 bases, leaving 4 bases not matched to a gene. CDR1 is GTSNPN and CDR2 is SVGIG in the germline V gene (reference sequence). CDR3 DNA: TGTGCCTGGAGTCGACAGGGCGGTTCACCCCTCCACTTT. Residues: CAWSRQGGSPLHF.

This sequence joins TRBV5-1 and TRBJ2-5, with 11 bases identical to TRBD2. Germline CDR1 and CDR2: SGHRS and YFSETQ. This CDR3 is built from 15 residues. J gave up 5 bases and V 1 base, and 4 bases lay outside the gene matches. CDR3 sequence reads: CASSLTSGRFETQYF. CDR3 nucleotides: TGCGCCAGCAGCTTGACTAGCGGGAGATTCGAGACCCAGTACTTC.

V gene TRBV6-2 or TRBV6-3 combines with J gene TRBJ2-7; D remains ambiguous. This CDR3 region has 12 residues. Germline V gives CDR1 MNHEY, CDR2 SVGEGT. V was shortened by 2 bases and J by 5 bases, with 7 bases between the two germline ends. This CDR3 is CASSYVTDEQYF. The CDR3 DNA sequence: TGTGCCAGCAGTTACGTAACAGACGAGCAGTACTTC.

The CDR3 DNA is TGCGCCAGCAGTGAGAGGGACAGGATCCTATCTGGGGCCAACGTCCTGACTTTC. It yields the protein CASSERDRILSGANVLTF. The V and J genes are TRBV10-2 and TRBJ2-6; 8 positions agree with TRBD1. This CDR3 has 18 residues. V lost 2 bases to trimming and J lost 1 base; unmatched junction nucleotides: 7. Germline CDR1 WSHSY, CDR2 SAAADI.

The J gene is TRBJ1-1, the V gene TRBV6-1, with D perhaps TRBD1 (5 bases). CDR1 MNHNS and CDR2 SASEGT come from the germline V gene. The CDR3 runs 17 residues. With 2 bases removed from V and 0 bases from J, the gap between germline ends came to 16 bases. The chain's CDR3 is CASSEPDTDPLNTEAFF. Here the CDR3 DNA reads TGTGCCAGCAGTGAACCGGACACAGACCCCTTGAACACTGAAGCTTTCTTT.

This clone has a handful of counts. V gene TRBV5-5 combines with J gene TRBJ2-2; 8 positions agree with TRBD1. Germline assignment: CDR1 SGHKS and CDR2 YYEKEE (reference sequence). Losses at the gene ends were 0 bases for V and 6 bases for J; bases not matched to a gene: 4. The CDR3 length is 15 residues. For the CDR3, the DNA is TGTGCCAGCAGCTTGGAGGGACAGGCCGCCGGGGAGCTGTTTTTT. The encoded protein is CASSLEGQAAGELFF.

CDR3 nucleotides: TGTGCCAGCGCCCCGCGAACAGGGGTTATTTACAATGAGCAGTTCTTC. Amino acid sequence: CASAPRTGVIYNEQFF. This chain uses TRBV5-6 with TRBJ2-1, with 7 bases lining up with TRBD1. In germline, CDR1 is SGHDT, CDR2 YYEEEE. Trimming removed 7 bases from V and 4 bases from J; junction bases left unmatched: 14. CDR3 size: 16 residues.

The chain uses TRBV2 and TRBJ2-2, with 8 bases lining up with TRBD2. Germline V gives CDR1 SNHLY, CDR2 FYNNEI. V lost 6 bases to trimming and J lost 5 bases; unmatched junction nucleotides: 8. The CDR3 spans 15 residues. This chain's CDR3 is CASSGGALDTGELFF. CDR3 coding DNA: TGTGCCAGCAGCGGGGGGGCCTTGGATACCGGGGAGCTGTTTTTT.

The chain employs TRBV5-1 and TRBJ1-4, with TRBD1 matching over 7 bases. This CDR3 has 15 amino acids. V shed 5 bases, J shed 8 bases, and the junction held 12 bases outside the gene matches. The V gene's germline CDR1 is SGHRS and CDR2 YFSETQ. The chain's CDR3 is CASSYSGTEREKLFF. The DNA for the CDR3 is TGCGCCAGCAGTTATTCCGGGACAGAACGCGAAAAACTGTTTTTT.

The rearrangement joins TRBV6-5 to TRBJ2-7, with 8 bases matching TRBD2. Germline loops: CDR1 MNHEY, CDR2 SVGAGI. The CDR3 runs to 14 residues. The J segment lost 8 bases and the V segment lost 2 bases, leaving 8 bases of the junction unmatched. CDR3 sequence: CASSYLAGQRKQYF. The CDR3 DNA reads TGTGCCAGCAGTTACCTAGCGGGCCAAAGGAAGCAGTACTTC.

This clone has just one count. The chain recombines TRBV30 with TRBJ2-5; no reliable D call. The V gene lost 5 bases and the J gene lost 3 bases, with 7 bases spanning the gap. Germline CDR1 is GTSNPN and CDR2 is SVGIG (reference sequence). The CDR3 runs to 11 residues. CDR3 amino acids: CAWDTKETQYF. DNA for the CDR3: TGTGCCTGGGACACGAAAGAGACCCAGTACTTC.

J is TRBJ1-1 and V is TRBV2; D may be TRBD1 (6 bases). There are 12 residues in the CDR3. Germline CDR1 is SNHLY and CDR2 is FYNNEI. V gave up 5 bases and J gave up 4 bases, with 8 bases separating them. The DNA for the CDR3 is TGTGCCAGCAGTTCCAGGGGCACTGAAGCTTTCTTT. Protein sequence: CASSSRGTEAFF.

This clone has only a few counts. The chain recombines TRBV10-3 with TRBJ2-7; the match to TRBD1 covers 9 bases. The CDR3 covers 14 residues. The germline V gene has CDR1 ENHRY and CDR2 SYGVKD. With V trimmed by 6 bases and J by 3 bases, 6 bases remained unmatched. The CDR3 region has the DNA TGTGCCATCAGAGACCCGGGACAGGGCTACGAGCAGTACTTC. Amino acids: CAIRDPGQGYEQYF.

This clone was picked up one time. The chain recombines TRBV3-1 (or the pseudogene TRBV3-2) with TRBJ2-3; perhaps TRBD1 as D (5 bases). The CDR3 extends over 15 amino acids. Germline V gives CDR1 LGHDT, CDR2 YNNKEL (reference sequence). Trimming took 0 bases from V and 3 from J, leaving 10 bases between them. Written as DNA, the CDR3 is TGTGCCAGCAGCCAAGATTTGCAGGGAACAGATACGCAGTATTTT. Encoded protein: CASSQDLQGTDTQYF.

As DNA, the CDR3 is TGTGCCAGCAGCCTCCTAGCAAGCGGGGGACCCTTCCAGTACTTC. The encoded protein is CASSLLASGGPFQYF. The rearrangement uses TRBV6-2 or TRBV6-3 and TRBJ2-5; 8 bases agree with TRBD2. CDR3 size: 15 residues. V shed 6 bases, J shed 10 bases, and the junction held 16 bases outside the gene matches. Germline values: CDR1 MNHEY, CDR2 SVGEGT.

V usage is TRBV23-1 and J usage is TRBJ2-5; TRBD2 aligns across 8 bases. TRBV23-1 is classed as an ORF, of uncertain function. Germline trimming cut 8 bases from V and 2 bases from J; bases unmatched to any gene: 10. This CDR3 comprises 15 residues. CDR3 protein: CASLRAGGSQETQYF. In nucleotides, the CDR3 is TGCGCCAGCCTCCGGGCGGGGGGTTCACAAGAGACCCAGTACTTC.

This clone was seen more than once but under ten times. This rearrangement joins TRBV11-2 to TRBJ1-3; no clear D gene. Trimming pared 0 bases from V and 0 bases from J, leaving 9 bases between. The germline V gene has CDR1 SGHAT and CDR2 FQNNGV. The CDR3 sequence is 16 residues long. DNA of the CDR3: TGTGCCAGCAGCTTAGATCACAGAAGCTCTGGAAACACCATATATTTT. This gives the protein CASSLDHRSSGNTIYF.

The chain carries TRBV6-6 and TRBJ1-5; D may be TRBD1 (6 bases). Germline values: CDR1 MNHNY, CDR2 SVGAGI (reference sequence). Between the trimmed V and J ends, which lost 0 bases and 3 bases, there was a span of 12 bases. The CDR3 runs to 16 residues. The CDR3: CASSYSPGTNNQPQHF. In nucleotides, the CDR3 is TGTGCCAGCAGTTACTCACCAGGGACAAACAATCAGCCCCAGCATTTT.

This clone was counted once. The CDR3 spells CASSQGPTAGLAAYNEQFF. As DNA, the CDR3 is TGTGCCAGCAGCCAAGGACCTACGGCAGGACTAGCGGCTTACAATGAGCAGTTCTTC. The V gene is TRBV4-2, the J gene TRBJ2-1; 10 positions match TRBD2. With V trimmed by 1 base and J by 4 bases, 13 bases remained unmatched. The CDR3 consists of 19 residues. The germline V gene has CDR1 LGHNA and CDR2 YNFKEQ.

Here the CDR3 reads CASSYLDSLKSPLHF. CDR3 nucleotides: TGTGCCAGCAGTTACCTGGACAGCCTCAAATCACCCCTCCACTTT. The chain is built from TRBV6-5 and TRBJ1-6, with D possibly TRBD1 on 6 matching bases. Trimming removed 2 bases from V and 10 bases from J, with 15 bases in between. The CDR3 is 15 amino acids. Germline V gene data show CDR1 as MNHEY and CDR2 as SVGAGI.

This chain links TRBV19 with TRBJ2-1, with TRBD2 identical over 7 bases. Per the germline V gene, CDR1 is LNHDA and CDR2 is SQIVND (reference sequence). This CDR3 is 16 amino acids long. After removal of 6 bases from V and 3 bases from J, the junction contained 11 bases not matched to a gene. CDR3 residues: CASSPTVSGHYNEQFF. The CDR3 DNA is TGTGCCAGTAGCCCGACCGTTAGCGGGCACTACAATGAGCAGTTCTTC.

The CDR3 DNA follows: TGCGCCAGCAAGGACAGGGCAGCACACCCCACCGGGGAGCTGTTTTTT. This codes for CASKDRAAHPTGELFF. This chain uses TRBV10-2 with TRBJ2-2; 8 bases fit TRBD1. This CDR3 is built from 16 residues. V lost 7 bases, J lost 4 bases, and 11 bases stayed unmatched. Germline V gene lookup returns CDR1 WSHSY and CDR2 SAAADI.